This TCR beta chain was sequenced during a study of cytomegalovirus exposure and HLA in healthy donors. Study-wide findings and caveats: 164 TCR beta chains were listed as cytomegalovirus-associated.

The assay was immunoSEQ multiplex PCR, and TCRdb's table has in-frame clones only and misses some. Of about 330,000 clones in the sample, around 90% are singletons; the top ten hold approximately 1.1%. In the case of this clone: Its antigen is currently unknown.

Germline V gives CDR1 MDHEN, CDR2 SYDVKM. The CDR3 totals 13 residues. Trimming cost V 3 bases and J 7 bases, with 12 bases left between them. The J gene is TRBJ1-2, the V gene TRBV28, with D tentatively TRBD1 (6 bases). The specimen was PBMCs. The sequence was collected from a woman aged 25 to 45 in good health and CMV-seropositive. CDR3 region: CASSFRGTSGYTF. The CDR3, as DNA: TGTGCCAGCAGTTTTAGGGGGACGTCTGGCTACACCTTC.